This T cell receptor beta chain originates from a study of T-cell reconstitution after alpha-beta-depleted transplantation in children. Only a few counts were recorded for this clonotype. In germline, CDR1 is DFQATT, CDR2 SNEGSKA (reference sequence). This CDR3 is 12 amino acids long. V lost 0 bases, J lost 3 bases, and 6 bases lay in between. For TCRbeta, the library was prepared with unique molecular identifiers. Each CDR3 protein is one row after TCRdb ran MiXCR on the PCR reads. This sample has about 410,000 distinct CDR3 sequences, with around 21% found just once. The V call is TRBV20-1, the J call TRBJ2-7; the D is unclear. This TCR came from a human donor who donated a stem cell graft to a child with acute myeloid leukemia. This material consisted of PBMCs from the stem cell graft donor, taken from the stem cell graft. CDR3 amino acids: CSARDVYYEQYF. CDR3 nucleotides: TGCAGTGCTAGAGATGTTTACTACGAGCAGTACTTC.